These T cell receptor beta chains were read from a single sample in a study of CD8 T cells in ankylosing spondylitis. TCRdb processed the 5' RACE reads anew with MiXCR; each CDR3 protein has one entry. In the table there are about 150,000 distinct CDR3 sequences, 44% of which are singletons. The sample consisted of synovial fluid, either unsorted or a sorted T cell fraction (not recorded which). Receptors originate from a male donor with ankylosing spondylitis. Each CDR3 is given with its conserved first and last residue.

v_gene	CDR3aa
TRBV6-6	CASSYSAVNEQFF
TRBV7-2	CASTLHRVDTEAFF
TRBV6-2/TRBV6-3	CASSYLRDQETQYF
TRBV4-1	CASNWAHRSYNEQFF
TRBV20-1	CSAGTVEQFF
TRBV14	CASSQDTEETQYF
TRBV6-4	CASSDSSGGQTDTQYF
TRBV6-2/TRBV6-3	CASSHPGRIYEAFF
TRBV5-1	CASSLAGLATNTGELFF
TRBV7-9	CASSPRTGELANYGYTF
TRBV29-1	CSVERELQETQYF
TRBV27	CASNTGHEQFF
TRBV25-1	CASSELGSNQPQHF
TRBV12-3/TRBV12-4	CASRLFRQPQHF
TRBV7-2	CASSLTGASGYTF
TRBV12-3/TRBV12-4	CASSQAGDFNEQFF
TRBV28	CASSFGPWEISYNEQFF
TRBV27	CASSPTSYSTDTQYF
TRBV19	CASSIAPTDLYEQYF
TRBV9	CASSVGGTSFPEQFF
TRBV4-2	CASSRGQSPDTQYF
TRBV29-1	CSVEGTGTYEQYF
TRBV2	CASNNPWGNGYTF
TRBV5-1	CASSGISGATTDTQYF
TRBV2	CASSVTSGGGYNRNEQFF
TRBV6-1	CASCRNDAGSTEAFF
TRBV29-1	CSVSGTGVNSNQPQHF
TRBV29-1	CSGSGTGPYNEQFF
TRBV7-3	CASSAHPGPSYEQYF
TRBV7-8	CASSLANEKLFF
TRBV7-8	CASSLLEVGYAYEQYF
TRBV4-3	CASSQDQRGGYEQYF
TRBV11-3	CASSPRDRGFSYEQYF
TRBV11-2	CASSSPRTGAYNEQFF
TRBV5-1	CASSTRQVGENIQYF
TRBV6-2/TRBV6-3	CASSNATGVTGETQYF
TRBV27	CASSPSQGCGTDTQYF
TRBV28	CASSFPSPSYNEQFF
TRBV6-1	CASNQGGTTYNEQFF
TRBV28	CASSLSLGVQEEGQGARIQPQHF
TRBV29-1	CSVEPVRAFF
TRBV7-2	CASTQSLLVGPVNEQFF
TRBV4-1	CASSQVMDVYTGELFF
TRBV24-1	CATSDSWREVDTQYF
TRBV12-3/TRBV12-4	CASSLAITGVGYEQYF
TRBV5-8	CASSSALEGVSEAFF
TRBV4-1	CASSMRTGYYGYTF
TRBV4-3	CASSQLLAGVVEQFF
TRBV4-1	CASSLKATGTNGYTF
TRBV6-4	CASSGGAGNTGELFF
TRBV27	CAAGLSSYNEQFF
TRBV6-5	CASSDSGADTGELFF